One and the same sample provided the 17 T cell receptor beta chains below, sequenced in a study of cytomegalovirus exposure and HLA in healthy donors (dated by TCRdb to the late 2010s). Libraries were prepared through the immunoSEQ multiplex PCR assay. For the multiplex PCR, a mixture combining 60 forward primers for TCR Vbeta segments and 13 reverse primers for TCR Jbeta segments was used. This is the immuneACCESS table as TCRdb keeps it, with only in-frame sequences that have V and J called. A part of the clones is gone; compared with another copy, unresolved V genes explain less than half, and the rest is unexplained. Counted in this sample were about 120,000 clones; roughly 80% of them appeared once. The top ten clones comprise approximately 2.1% of the sample. The sequenced sample was PBMCs. The receptors here all came from a man aged 30-40 years in good health and CMV-seronegative.

This chain joins TRBV5-1 and TRBJ2-3, with D tentatively TRBD2 (6 bases). CDR3 size: 15 residues. Germline-derived CDR1 and CDR2 are SGHRS and YFSETQ. V was clipped by 4 bases and J by 1 base, with 13 bases between them. CDR3 bases: TGCGCCAGCAGCAACGGAGGGGACCGCACAGATACGCAGTATTTT. Residues: CASSNGGDRTDTQYF.

The rearrangement uses TRBV27 and TRBJ2-7; the match to TRBD1 covers 7 bases. Germline lookup yields CDR1 MNHEY and CDR2 SMNVEV (reference sequence). This CDR3 spans 16 amino acids. Trimming at V came to 5 bases and at J to 2 bases, leaving 12 bases not matched to a gene. In DNA, the CDR3 is TGTGCCAGCAGTCACCAAGGGGGCTCGGTGACCTACGAGCAGTACTTC. It is translated as CASSHQGGSVTYEQYF.

Only one count was recorded for this clone. The chain has TRBV7-9 and TRBJ2-7; 9 nucleotides line up with TRBD1. Germline CDR1 reads SEHNR; CDR2 reads FQNEAQ (reference sequence). The CDR3 totals 15 residues. V shed 1 base, J shed 9 bases, and the junction held 10 bases outside the gene matches. Here the CDR3 DNA reads TGTGCCAGCAGCTTAGAGCCAGGGACAGGGTCAGGGCAGTACTTC. This encodes CASSLEPGTGSGQYF.

This clone was detected a few times. This rearrangement joins TRBV2 to TRBJ2-3; TRBD2 agrees at 10 bases. The J segment lost 4 bases and the V segment lost 7 bases, leaving 5 bases of the junction unmatched. The V gene's germline CDR1 is SNHLY and CDR2 FYNNEI. The CDR3 covers 14 residues. The CDR3 region has the DNA TGTGCCAGCAATCTAGCGGGGGAAGCAGATACGCAGTATTTT. This codes for CASNLAGEADTQYF. Full variable domain (outside the CDR3, taken from reference TRBV2 and TRBJ2-3): EPEVTQTPSHQVTQMGQEVILRCVPISNHLYFYWYRQILGQKVEFLVSFYNNEISEKSEIFDDQFSVERPDGSNFTLKIRSTKLEDSAMYFCASNLAGEADTQYFGPGTRLTVL.

The gene calls are TRBV7-2 and TRBJ2-3; tentative D call: TRBD1 (5 bases). CDR1 and CDR2 from the germline V gene are SGHTA and FQGNSA. V was trimmed by 2 bases and J by 6 bases, leaving 12 bases between them. The CDR3 totals 14 residues. This CDR3 reads CASSLRRPGDTQYF. In DNA form, the CDR3 reads TGTGCCAGCAGCTTACGCAGGCCAGGGGATACGCAGTATTTT.

This clone was seen a handful of times. V and J are TRBV10-1 and TRBJ1-5, with D possibly matching TRBD1 (5 bases). Per the germline V gene, CDR1 is WNHNN and CDR2 is SYGVQD (reference sequence). This CDR3 is built from 14 residues. Trimming stripped 10 bases from V and 0 bases from J, with 13 bases between. CDR3 sequence reads: CATAGRHSNQPQHF. The CDR3, as DNA: TGCGCCACCGCGGGACGCCATAGCAATCAGCCCCAGCATTTT.

This clone was observed a few times. V and J are TRBV11-2 and TRBJ1-2; D remains unclear. The V gene's germline CDR1 is SGHAT and CDR2 FQNNGV. The CDR3 runs 14 residues. Trimming shortened V by 1 base and J by 8 bases, and 14 bases separated the two germline ends. CDR3 region: CASSLVDGRKGYTF. The CDR3 nucleotides are TGTGCCAGCAGCTTAGTCGACGGCAGGAAGGGCTACACCTTC.

The chain recombines TRBV29-1 with TRBJ2-6; unclear D gene. The CDR3 is made up of 14 amino acids. V lost 6 bases to trimming and J lost 0 bases, with 9 bases between them. Germline V lookup: CDR1 SQVTM, CDR2 ANQGSEA. The chain's CDR3 is CSVYRDSGANVLTF. The CDR3 coding sequence is TGCAGCGTCTACAGAGACTCTGGGGCCAACGTCCTGACTTTC.

The CDR3: CAWRGDRGGFF. The CDR3 nucleotides are TGTGCCTGGAGGGGGGACAGGGGCGGTTTCTTT. This rearrangement joins TRBV30 to TRBJ1-1; 10 bases align to TRBD1. Trimming took 3 bases from V and 13 from J; bases not matched to a gene: 5. The CDR3 loop spans 11 amino acids. Per germline, CDR1 GTSNPN and CDR2 SVGIG (reference sequence).

The V gene is TRBV27, the J gene TRBJ2-1; 7 bases match TRBD2. CDR1 is MNHEY and CDR2 is SMNVEV in the germline V gene (reference sequence). The CDR3 is 15 residues long. The V and J ends lost 4 bases and 2 bases, in that order; junction bases with no gene match: 5. CDR3 sequence (DNA): TGTGCCAGCAGTTCCCGGGAGGTGGCCTACAATGAGCAGTTCTTC. Encoded protein: CASSSREVAYNEQFF.

This clone was detected once. The rearrangement links TRBV14 to TRBJ2-1; 7 bases fit TRBD1. The CDR3 is 15 residues long. In germline, CDR1 is SGHDN, CDR2 FVKESK. J was trimmed by 3 bases and V by 4 bases; bases with no gene match: 6. Here the CDR3 DNA reads TGTGCCAGCAGCCCGAACCGGGACAGCTACAATGAGCAGTTCTTC. It specifies CASSPNRDSYNEQFF.

The rearrangement links TRBV10-3 to TRBJ2-2; D may be TRBD1 (6 bases). CDR1 is ENHRY and CDR2 is SYGVKD in the germline V gene. This CDR3 comprises 13 residues. Trimming pared 3 bases from V and 5 bases from J, leaving 7 bases between. The CDR3 nucleotides are TGTGCCATCAGTGATCAGGGGACCGGGGAGCTGTTTTTT. Translated, it gives CAISDQGTGELFF.

This clone was picked up a small number of times. V gene TRBV19 combines with J gene TRBJ1-2; perhaps TRBD1 as D (5 bases). Trimming pared 3 bases from V and 6 bases from J, leaving 14 bases between. The CDR3 is 14 amino acids. Per germline, CDR1 LNHDA and CDR2 SQIVND (reference sequence). The CDR3 reads CASSIQGGIHGYTF. The CDR3 DNA is TGTGCCAGTAGTATCCAGGGAGGGATTCATGGCTACACCTTC. The whole variable domain, filled in from reference TRBV19 and TRBJ1-2, reads DGGITQSPKYLFRKEGQNVTLSCEQNLNHDAMYWYRQDPGQGLRLIYYSQIVNDFQKGDIAEGYSVSREKKESFPLTVTSAQKNPTAFYLCASSIQGGIHGYTFGSGTRLTVV.

The chain recombines TRBV5-6 with TRBJ1-3, with TRBD1 matching over 10 bases. This CDR3 comprises 16 residues. Germline CDR1 reads SGHDT; CDR2 reads YYEEEE. The V segment lost 2 bases and the J segment 2 bases; nucleotides outside the gene matches: 4. The chain's CDR3 is CASSFLTGGAGNTIYF. The CDR3 region has the DNA TGTGCCAGCAGCTTTCTGACAGGGGGCGCTGGAAACACCATATATTTT.

The chain joins TRBV7-2 to TRBJ1-1; TRBD1 matches 7 bases. J was trimmed by 10 bases and V by 6 bases; bases with no gene match: 8. The CDR3 consists of 12 residues. The germline gives CDR1 SGHTA, CDR2 FQGNSA. CDR3 residues: CASRYRGSGAFF. In DNA form, the CDR3 reads TGTGCCAGCAGGTACAGGGGAAGCGGAGCTTTCTTT. Combining the CDR3 with reference TRBV7-2 and TRBJ1-1 gives the whole variable domain GAGVSQSPSNKVTEKGKDVELRCDPISGHTALYWYRQSLGQGLEFLIYFQGNSAPDKSGLPSDRFSAERTGGSVSTLTIQRTQQEDSAVYLCASRYRGSGAFFGQGTRLTVV.

V is TRBV28 and J is TRBJ2-7; D is unresolved. CDR1 and CDR2 (germline): MDHEN, SYDVKM. The CDR3 sequence is 13 residues long. The ends were cut back, 5 bases at V and 0 bases at J, with 8 bases in the middle. The CDR3 sequence: CASSPGNSYEQYF. Here the CDR3 DNA reads TGTGCCAGCAGTCCCGGTAACTCCTACGAGCAGTACTTC.

This chain connects TRBV4-1 to TRBJ2-5; unclear D gene. The germline V gene has CDR1 MGHRA and CDR2 YSYEKL. This CDR3 comprises 11 residues. V gave up 3 bases and J gave up 5 bases, with 4 bases separating them. CDR3 in amino acids: CASSQRETQYF. CDR3 nucleotide sequence: TGCGCCAGCAGCCAGAGGGAGACCCAGTACTTC.